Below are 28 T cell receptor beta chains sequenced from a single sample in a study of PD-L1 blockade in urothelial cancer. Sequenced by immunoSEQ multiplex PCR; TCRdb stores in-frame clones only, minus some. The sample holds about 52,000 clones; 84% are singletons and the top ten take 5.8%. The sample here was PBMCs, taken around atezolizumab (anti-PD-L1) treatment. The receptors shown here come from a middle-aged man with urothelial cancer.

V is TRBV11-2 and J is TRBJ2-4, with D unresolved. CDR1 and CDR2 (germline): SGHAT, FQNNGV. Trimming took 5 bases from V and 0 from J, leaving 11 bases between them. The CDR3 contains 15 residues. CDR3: CASSPHNLAKNIQYF. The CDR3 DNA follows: TGTGCCAGCAGCCCACATAATCTAGCCAAAAACATTCAGTACTTC.

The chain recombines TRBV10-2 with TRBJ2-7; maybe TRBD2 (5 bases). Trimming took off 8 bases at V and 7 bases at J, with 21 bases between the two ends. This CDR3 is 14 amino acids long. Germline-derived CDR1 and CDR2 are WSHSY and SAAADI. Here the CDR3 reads CASGNWAGPGEQYF. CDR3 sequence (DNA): TGCGCCAGCGGAAACTGGGCCGGGCCGGGGGAGCAGTACTTC.

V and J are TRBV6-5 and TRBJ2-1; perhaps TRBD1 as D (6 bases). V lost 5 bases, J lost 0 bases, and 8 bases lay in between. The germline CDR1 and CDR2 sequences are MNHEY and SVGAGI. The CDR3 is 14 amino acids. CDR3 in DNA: TGTGCCAGCAGTACAGGGATCTCCTACAATGAGCAGTTCTTC. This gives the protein CASSTGISYNEQFF.

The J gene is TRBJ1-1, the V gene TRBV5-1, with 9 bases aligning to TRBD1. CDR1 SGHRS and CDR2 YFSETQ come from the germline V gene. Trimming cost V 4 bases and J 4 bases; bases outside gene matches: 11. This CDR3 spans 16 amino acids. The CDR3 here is CASSVGTGYNFTEAFF. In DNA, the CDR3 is TGCGCCAGCAGCGTCGGGACAGGGTACAATTTCACTGAAGCTTTCTTT. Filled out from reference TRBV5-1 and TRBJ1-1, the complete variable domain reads KAGVTQTPRYLIKTRGQQVTLSCSPISGHRSVSWYQQTPGQGLQFLFEYFSETQRNKGNFPGRFSGRQFSNSRSEMNVSTLELGDSALYLCASSVGTGYNFTEAFFGQGTRLTVV.

CDR3 sequence (DNA): TGTGCTAGTGCAGTCGGGCCAGGGGGGACCCAGTACTTC. Protein: CASAVGPGGTQYF. The V call is TRBV12-5, the J call TRBJ2-5; 7 positions match TRBD1. Germline CDR1 reads LGHNT; CDR2 reads FRNRAP. The CDR3 has 13 residues. Losses at the gene ends were 7 bases for V and 7 bases for J; bases not matched to a gene: 9.

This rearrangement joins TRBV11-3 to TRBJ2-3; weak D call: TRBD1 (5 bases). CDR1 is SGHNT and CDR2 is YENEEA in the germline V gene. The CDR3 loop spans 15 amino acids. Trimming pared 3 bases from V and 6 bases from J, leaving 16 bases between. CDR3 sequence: CASSFGRTQRDTQYF. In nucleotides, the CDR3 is TGTGCCAGCAGCTTCGGACGGACACAACGTGATACGCAGTATTTT.

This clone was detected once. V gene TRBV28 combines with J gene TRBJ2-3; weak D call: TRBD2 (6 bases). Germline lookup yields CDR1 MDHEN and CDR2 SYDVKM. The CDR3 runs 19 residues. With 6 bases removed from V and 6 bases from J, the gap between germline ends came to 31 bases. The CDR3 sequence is CASSLNSGGFLVPRDTQYF. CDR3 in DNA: TGTGCCAGCAGCCTGAATTCAGGAGGGTTCTTGGTTCCTCGGGATACGCAGTATTTT.

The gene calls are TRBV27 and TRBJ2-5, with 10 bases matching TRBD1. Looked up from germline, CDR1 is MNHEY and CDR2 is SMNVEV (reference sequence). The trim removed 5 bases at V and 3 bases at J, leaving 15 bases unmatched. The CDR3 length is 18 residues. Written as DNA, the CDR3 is TGTGCCAGCAGTCCCTCCGCTGGGGGACAGGGGCGGAAAGAGACCCAGTACTTC. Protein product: CASSPSAGGQGRKETQYF.

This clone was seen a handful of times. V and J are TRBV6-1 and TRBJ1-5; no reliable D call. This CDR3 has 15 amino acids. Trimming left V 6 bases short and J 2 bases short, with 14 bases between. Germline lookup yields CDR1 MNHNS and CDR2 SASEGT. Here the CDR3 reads CASSAIRVGNQPQHF. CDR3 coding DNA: TGTGCCAGCAGCGCAATACGGGTGGGCAATCAGCCCCAGCATTTT.

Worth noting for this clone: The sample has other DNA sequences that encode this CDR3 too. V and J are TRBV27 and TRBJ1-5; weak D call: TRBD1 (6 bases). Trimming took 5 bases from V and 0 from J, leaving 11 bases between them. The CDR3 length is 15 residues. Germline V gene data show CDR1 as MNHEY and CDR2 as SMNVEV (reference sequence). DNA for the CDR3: TGTGCCAGCAGTCCCTGGACAGTTAGCAATCAGCCCCAGCATTTT. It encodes CASSPWTVSNQPQHF.

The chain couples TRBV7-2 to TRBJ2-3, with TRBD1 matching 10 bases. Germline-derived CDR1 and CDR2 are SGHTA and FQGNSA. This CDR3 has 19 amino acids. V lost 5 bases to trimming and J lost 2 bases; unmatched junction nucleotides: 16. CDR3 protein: CASSQVPGQGRRATDTQYF. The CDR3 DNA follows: TGTGCCAGCAGCCAGGTCCCGGGACAGGGGAGGAGAGCCACAGATACGCAGTATTTT.

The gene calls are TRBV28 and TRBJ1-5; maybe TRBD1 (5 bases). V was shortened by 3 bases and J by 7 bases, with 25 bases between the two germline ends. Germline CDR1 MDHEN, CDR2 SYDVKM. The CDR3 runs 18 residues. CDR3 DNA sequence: TGTGCCAGCAGTTTTGGGCGTGGCACCTTACTAAACAGGCAGCCCCAGCATTTT. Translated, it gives CASSFGRGTLLNRQPQHF.

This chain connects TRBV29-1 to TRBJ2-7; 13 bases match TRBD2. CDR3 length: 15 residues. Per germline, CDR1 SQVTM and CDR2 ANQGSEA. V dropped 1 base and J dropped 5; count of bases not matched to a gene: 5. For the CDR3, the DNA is TGCAGCGTTGAAGGGACTAGCGGGAGATCCAACGAGCAGTACTTC. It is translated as CSVEGTSGRSNEQYF.

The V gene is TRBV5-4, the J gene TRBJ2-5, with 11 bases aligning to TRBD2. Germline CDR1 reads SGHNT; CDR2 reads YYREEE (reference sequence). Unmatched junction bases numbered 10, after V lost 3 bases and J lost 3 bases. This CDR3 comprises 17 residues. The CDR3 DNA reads TGTGCCAGCAGCTCAGGGACTAGCGGAGCGCGCGAAGAGACCCAGTACTTC. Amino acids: CASSSGTSGAREETQYF.

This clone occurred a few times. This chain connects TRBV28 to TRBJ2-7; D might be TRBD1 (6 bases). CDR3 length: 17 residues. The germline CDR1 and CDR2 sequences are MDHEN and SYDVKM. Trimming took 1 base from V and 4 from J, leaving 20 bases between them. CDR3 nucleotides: TGTGCCAGCAGTTTATTTAAGAGGGGACAAAAATCATACGAGCAGTACTTC. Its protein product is CASSLFKRGQKSYEQYF. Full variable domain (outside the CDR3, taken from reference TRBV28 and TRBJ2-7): DVKVTQSSRYLVKRTGEKVFLECVQDMDHENMFWYRQDPGLGLRLIYFSYDVKMKEKGDIPEGYSVSREKKERFSLILESASTNQTSMYLCASSLFKRGQKSYEQYFGPGTRLTVT.

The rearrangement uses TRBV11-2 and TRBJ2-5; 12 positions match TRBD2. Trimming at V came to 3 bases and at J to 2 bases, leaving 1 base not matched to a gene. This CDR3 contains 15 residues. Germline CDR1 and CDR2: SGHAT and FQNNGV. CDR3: CASSFLAGGQETQYF. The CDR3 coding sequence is TGTGCCAGCAGCTTCCTAGCGGGAGGGCAAGAGACCCAGTACTTC.

CDR3 DNA: TGTGCCAGCAGTCTACAGGGCTCTGGGGCCAACGTCCTGACTTTC. Protein: CASSLQGSGANVLTF. The chain couples TRBV5-5 to TRBJ2-6; a possible D gene is TRBD1 (6 bases). This CDR3 spans 15 amino acids. V lost 5 bases and J lost 0, with 9 bases in between. From germline, CDR1 is SGHKS and CDR2 YYEKEE (reference sequence).

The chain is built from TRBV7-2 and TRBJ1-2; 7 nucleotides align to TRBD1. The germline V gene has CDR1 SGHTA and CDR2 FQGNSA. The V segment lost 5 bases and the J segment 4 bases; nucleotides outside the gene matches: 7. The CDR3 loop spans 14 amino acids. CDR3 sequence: CASSKRDSIYGYTF. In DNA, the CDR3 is TGTGCCAGCAGCAAACGGGACAGTATCTATGGCTACACCTTC.

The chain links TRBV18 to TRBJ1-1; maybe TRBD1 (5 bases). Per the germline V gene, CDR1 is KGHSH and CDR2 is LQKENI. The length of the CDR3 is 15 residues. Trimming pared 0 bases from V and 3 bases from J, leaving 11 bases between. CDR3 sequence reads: CASSPPAGRDTEAFF. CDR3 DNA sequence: TGTGCCAGCTCACCACCGGCAGGGAGGGACACTGAAGCTTTCTTT. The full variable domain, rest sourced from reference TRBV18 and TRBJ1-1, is NAGVMQNPRHLVRRRGQEARLRCSPMKGHSHVYWYRQLPEEGLKFMVYLQKENIIDESGMPKERFSAEFPKEGPSILRIQQVVRGDSAAYFCASSPPAGRDTEAFFGQGTRLTVV.

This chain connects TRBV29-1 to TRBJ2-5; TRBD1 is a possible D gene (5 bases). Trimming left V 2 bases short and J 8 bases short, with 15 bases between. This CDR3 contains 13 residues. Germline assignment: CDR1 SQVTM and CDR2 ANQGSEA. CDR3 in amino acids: CSVESQGSKTQYF. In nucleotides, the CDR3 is TGCAGCGTTGAATCCCAGGGCTCCAAAACCCAGTACTTC.

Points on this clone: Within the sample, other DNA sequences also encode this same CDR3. CDR3 bases: TGTGCCAGCAGTTTCCCTTACACTGAAGCTTTCTTT. The encoded protein is CASSFPYTEAFF. The chain has TRBV28 and TRBJ1-1; D gene ambiguous. The germline gives CDR1 MDHEN, CDR2 SYDVKM. V was shortened by 3 bases and J by 3 bases, with 5 bases between the two germline ends. CDR3 size: 12 residues.

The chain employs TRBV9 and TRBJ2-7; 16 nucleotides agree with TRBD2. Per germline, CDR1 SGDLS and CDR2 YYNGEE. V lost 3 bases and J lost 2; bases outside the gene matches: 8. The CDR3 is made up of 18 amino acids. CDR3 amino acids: CASSASSGLAGGTYEQYF. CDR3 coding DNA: TGTGCCAGCAGCGCTAGCTCGGGACTAGCGGGAGGGACCTACGAGCAGTACTTC.

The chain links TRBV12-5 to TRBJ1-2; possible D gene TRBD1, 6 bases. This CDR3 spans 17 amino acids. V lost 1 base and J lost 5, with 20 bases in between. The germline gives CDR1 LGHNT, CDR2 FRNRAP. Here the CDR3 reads CASGLAPWGRREYGYTF. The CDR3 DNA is TGTGCTAGTGGTTTGGCCCCTTGGGGGCGTAGGGAATATGGCTACACCTTC.

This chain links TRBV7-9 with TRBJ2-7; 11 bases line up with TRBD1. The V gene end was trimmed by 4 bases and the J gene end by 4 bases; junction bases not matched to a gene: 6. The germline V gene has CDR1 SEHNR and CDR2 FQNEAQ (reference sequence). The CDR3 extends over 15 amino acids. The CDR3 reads CASSWGTGGRYEQYF. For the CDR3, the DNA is TGTGCCAGCAGCTGGGGGACAGGGGGTCGGTACGAGCAGTACTTC.

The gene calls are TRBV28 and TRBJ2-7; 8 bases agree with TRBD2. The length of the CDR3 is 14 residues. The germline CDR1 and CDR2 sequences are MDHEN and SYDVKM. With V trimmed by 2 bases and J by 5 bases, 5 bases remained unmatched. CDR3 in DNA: TGTGCCAGCAGTTTACGGGGGGGGCCCCACGAGCAGTACTTC. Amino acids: CASSLRGGPHEQYF. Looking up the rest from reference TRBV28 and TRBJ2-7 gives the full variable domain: DVKVTQSSRYLVKRTGEKVFLECVQDMDHENMFWYRQDPGLGLRLIYFSYDVKMKEKGDIPEGYSVSREKKERFSLILESASTNQTSMYLCASSLRGGPHEQYFGPGTRLTVT.

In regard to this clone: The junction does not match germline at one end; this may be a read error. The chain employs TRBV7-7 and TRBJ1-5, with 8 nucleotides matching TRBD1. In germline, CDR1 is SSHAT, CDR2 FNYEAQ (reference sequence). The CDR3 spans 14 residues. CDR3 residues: CASRRGQVNQPQHF. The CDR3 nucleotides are TGTGCTAGCAGGCGGGGACAGGTCAATCAGCCCCAGCATTTT. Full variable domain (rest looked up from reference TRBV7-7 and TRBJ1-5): GAGVSQSPRYKVTKRGQDVTLRCDPISSHATLYWYQQALGQGPEFLTYFNYEAQPDKSGLPSDRFSAERPEGSISTLTIQRTEQRDSAMYRCASRRGQVNQPQHFGDGTRLSIL.

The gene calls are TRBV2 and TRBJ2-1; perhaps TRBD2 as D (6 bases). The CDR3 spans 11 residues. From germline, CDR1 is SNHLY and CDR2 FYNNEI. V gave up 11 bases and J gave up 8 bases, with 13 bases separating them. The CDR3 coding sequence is TGTGCCGTGACTAGTCTCCATGAGCAGTTCTTC. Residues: CAVTSLHEQFF.

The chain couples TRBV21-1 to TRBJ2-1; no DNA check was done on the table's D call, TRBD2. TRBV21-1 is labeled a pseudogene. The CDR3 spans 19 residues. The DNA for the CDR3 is TGTGCCAGCAGCAGAAAAGGTGGGGGACTAGCGGTGGGATGGAATGAGCAGTTCTTC. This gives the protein CASSRKGGGLAVGWNEQFF.